The 22 T cell receptor beta chains below all came from one sample that was sequenced in a study of cytomegalovirus exposure and HLA in healthy donors. Vbeta (60) and Jbeta (13) primers were used in the PCR. The table came from immunoSEQ multiplex PCR; TCRdb's copy has only in-frame clones and leaves some out. Among about 210,000 clones listed, about 85% were seen once. The sequenced sample consisted of PBMCs. These receptors came from a woman aged 45-60 years in good health and CMV-seropositive.

The chain recombines TRBV4-1 with TRBJ2-5; 7 nucleotides align to TRBD2. After removal of 4 bases from V and 1 base from J, the junction contained 6 bases not matched to a gene. Looked up from germline, CDR1 is MGHRA and CDR2 is YSYEKL. The CDR3 has 15 residues. The chain's CDR3 is CASSPREGTQETQYF. For the CDR3, the DNA is TGCGCCAGCAGCCCAAGGGAGGGCACCCAAGAGACCCAGTACTTC.

The V call is TRBV11-2, the J call TRBJ2-7; D is ambiguous. V lost 8 bases and J lost 6, with 17 bases in between. Germline V CDR1 and CDR2: SGHAT, FQNNGV. The CDR3 runs 13 residues. CDR3: CASGPTSPSEQYF. The CDR3, as DNA: TGTGCCAGCGGGCCCACCTCTCCCTCCGAGCAGTACTTC. Looking up the rest from reference TRBV11-2 and TRBJ2-7 gives the full variable domain: EAGVAQSPRYKIIEKRQSVAFWCNPISGHATLYWYQQILGQGPKLLIQFQNNGVVDDSQLPKDRFSAERLKGVDSTLKIQPAKLEDSAVYLCASGPTSPSEQYFGPGTRLTVT.

The V call is TRBV9, the J call TRBJ1-3, with TRBD1 matching 9 bases. The length of the CDR3 is 14 residues. Trimming removed 3 bases from V and 8 bases from J; junction bases left unmatched: 6. CDR1 is SGDLS, CDR2 YYNGEE, per germline. CDR3 loop: CASSGTGGKYTIYF. CDR3 DNA sequence: TGTGCCAGCAGCGGAACAGGGGGCAAGTACACCATATATTTT.

This rearrangement joins TRBV5-1 to TRBJ1-1, with a possible D match to TRBD1 (6 bases). V was trimmed by 3 bases and J by 5 bases, leaving 14 bases between them. The germline CDR1 and CDR2 sequences are SGHRS and YFSETQ. This CDR3 contains 14 residues. The CDR3 region is CASSSSTGKTEAFF. In DNA, the CDR3 is TGCGCCAGCAGCTCATCTACAGGGAAAACTGAAGCTTTCTTT.

The chain has TRBV19 and TRBJ1-5; no definite D call. Germline assignment: CDR1 LNHDA and CDR2 SQIVND (reference sequence). The CDR3 runs 14 residues. V dropped 0 bases and J dropped 6 bases, with 9 bases sitting between them. The CDR3 loop is CASSIDQGSQPQHF. As DNA, the CDR3 is TGTGCCAGTAGTATAGATCAAGGGAGTCAGCCCCAGCATTTT. The full variable domain, rest sourced from reference TRBV19 and TRBJ1-5, is DGGITQSPKYLFRKEGQNVTLSCEQNLNHDAMYWYRQDPGQGLRLIYYSQIVNDFQKGDIAEGYSVSREKKESFPLTVTSAQKNPTAFYLCASSIDQGSQPQHFGDGTRLSIL.

The chain is built from TRBV11-3 and TRBJ2-3; 14 bases match TRBD2. CDR1 is SGHNT and CDR2 is YENEEA in the germline V gene. This CDR3 is built from 16 residues. V dropped 4 bases and J dropped 1; count of bases not matched to a gene: 1. The CDR3 loop is CASSSTSGGGTDTQYF. CDR3 coding DNA: TGTGCCAGCAGCTCGACTAGCGGGGGGGGCACAGATACGCAGTATTTT. Full variable domain (remainder filled in from reference TRBV11-3 and TRBJ2-3): EAGVVQSPRYKIIEKKQPVAFWCNPISGHNTLYWYLQNLGQGPELLIRYENEEAVDDSQLPKDRFSAERLKGVDSTLKIQPAELGDSAVYLCASSSTSGGGTDTQYFGPGTRLTVL.

This chain connects TRBV5-1 to TRBJ2-7; possibly TRBD1 for D (5 bases). There are 14 residues in the CDR3. The V gene's germline CDR1 is SGHRS and CDR2 YFSETQ. V shed 3 bases and J shed 7 bases, with 17 bases lying between them. Here the CDR3 reads CASSSSRQIEEQYF. CDR3 coding DNA: TGCGCCAGCAGCTCCAGCCGACAGATCGAAGAGCAGTACTTC.

This chain connects TRBV7-2 to TRBJ2-1; D is ambiguous. This CDR3 contains 14 residues. V shed 3 bases and J shed 0 bases, with 6 bases lying between them. The germline CDR1 and CDR2 sequences are SGHTA and FQGNSA. This chain's CDR3 is CASSFSISYNEQFF. For the CDR3, the DNA is TGTGCCAGCAGCTTTAGTATCTCCTACAATGAGCAGTTCTTC.

The chain has TRBV11-2 and TRBJ1-2; 8 positions match TRBD1. This CDR3 comprises 14 residues. V lost 4 bases, J lost 4 bases, and 5 bases stayed unmatched. Per germline, CDR1 SGHAT and CDR2 FQNNGV. The CDR3, as DNA: TGTGCCAGCAGCTATGGGGACAGGATCTATGGCTACACCTTC. Translation gives CASSYGDRIYGYTF.

The chain employs TRBV19 and TRBJ1-1; tentatively, D is TRBD1 (6 bases). Trimming stripped 4 bases from V and 0 bases from J, with 15 bases between. CDR3 size: 16 residues. CDR1 is LNHDA, CDR2 SQIVND, per germline (reference sequence). The CDR3 DNA follows: TGTGCCAGTAGTAGCTCCCCGGGACACTTGAACACTGAAGCTTTCTTT. Protein: CASSSSPGHLNTEAFF.

The V call is TRBV27, the J call TRBJ2-7, with 11 nucleotides matching TRBD2. The ends lost 5 bases at V and 4 bases at J; junction bases unmatched: 10. This CDR3 is built from 16 residues. Germline V gene lookup returns CDR1 MNHEY and CDR2 SMNVEV (reference sequence). The CDR3 loop is CASSGHPSGGSYEQYF. The CDR3 DNA sequence: TGTGCCAGCAGTGGACATCCTAGCGGGGGGAGTTACGAGCAGTACTTC.

This chain connects TRBV5-8 to TRBJ1-4, with a possible D match to TRBD1 (6 bases). Germline V lookup: CDR1 SGHTS, CDR2 YDEGEE. V lost 4 bases and J lost 0, with 13 bases in between. This CDR3 comprises 16 residues. The CDR3 here is CASSDGDTATNEKLFF. CDR3 sequence (DNA): TGTGCCAGCAGCGATGGGGACACTGCAACTAATGAAAAACTGTTTTTT.

This clone was counted only a few times. V gene TRBV5-4 combines with J gene TRBJ2-1; 8 bases map to TRBD1. With 2 bases clipped from V and 7 bases from J, the junction kept 5 bases outside the gene matches. Germline CDR1 is SGHNT and CDR2 is YYREEE (reference sequence). The CDR3 is made up of 14 amino acids. The CDR3 coding sequence is TGTGCCAGCAGCTTCGGACAGGGTTCTAATGAGCAGTTCTTC. Protein: CASSFGQGSNEQFF.

This sequence joins TRBV13 and TRBJ1-1; no reliable D call. V shed 0 bases and J shed 7 bases, with 6 bases lying between them. The CDR3 length is 12 residues. Per the germline V gene, CDR1 is PRHDT and CDR2 is FYEKMQ (reference sequence). Here the CDR3 DNA reads TGTGCCAGCAGCTTAGGTCAGTTTGAAGCTTTCTTT. It yields the protein CASSLGQFEAFF.

This clone came up a few times. The chain recombines TRBV6-5 with TRBJ1-1; 7 bases match TRBD1. Germline loops: CDR1 MNHEY, CDR2 SVGAGI. The CDR3 is 14 amino acids. Trimming took 5 bases from V and 5 from J; bases not matched to a gene: 8. CDR3 DNA sequence: TGTGCCAGCAGTACGGACAGGAGAAGGACTGAAGCTTTCTTT. This translates into CASSTDRRRTEAFF.

V gene TRBV9 combines with J gene TRBJ2-2, with D perhaps TRBD2 (5 bases). CDR1 and CDR2 from the germline V gene are SGDLS and YYNGEE. The CDR3 consists of 16 residues. Trimming shortened V by 4 bases and J by 0 bases, and 13 bases separated the two germline ends. The CDR3 protein is CASSILASANTGELFF. The DNA for the CDR3 is TGTGCCAGCAGCATCTTAGCGAGCGCGAACACCGGGGAGCTGTTTTTT.

This sequence joins TRBV7-9 and TRBJ1-4; 11 bases align to TRBD1. Looked up from germline, CDR1 is SEHNR and CDR2 is FQNEAQ (reference sequence). CDR3 length: 17 amino acids. The trim removed 5 bases at V and 3 bases at J, leaving 8 bases unmatched. The CDR3 loop reads CASSRGQGVGANEKLFF. CDR3 sequence (DNA): TGTGCCAGCAGCCGGGGACAGGGGGTTGGAGCTAATGAAAAACTGTTTTTT.

This chain links TRBV5-1 with TRBJ1-6; TRBD1 might be the D (5 bases). The ends were cut back, 0 bases at V and 5 bases at J, with 12 bases in the middle. The length of the CDR3 is 16 residues. The germline V gene has CDR1 SGHRS and CDR2 YFSETQ. The CDR3 reads CASSLEGGTHNSPLHF. The CDR3 DNA reads as TGCGCCAGCAGCTTGGAGGGAGGGACTCATAATTCACCCCTCCACTTT. The whole variable domain, filled in from reference TRBV5-1 and TRBJ1-6, reads KAGVTQTPRYLIKTRGQQVTLSCSPISGHRSVSWYQQTPGQGLQFLFEYFSETQRNKGNFPGRFSGRQFSNSRSEMNVSTLELGDSALYLCASSLEGGTHNSPLHFGNGTRLTVT.

This clone was counted only a few times. J is TRBJ1-1 and V is TRBV30; 9 nucleotides match TRBD1. J lost 1 base, V lost 1 base, and 1 base had no gene match. The CDR3 covers 14 residues. The germline V gene encodes CDR1 GTSNPN and CDR2 SVGIG (reference sequence). The CDR3 sequence: CAWSGDRANTEAFF. The CDR3 nucleotides read TGTGCCTGGAGTGGGGACAGGGCGAACACTGAAGCTTTCTTT.

This clone was detected a few times. V and J are TRBV5-8 and TRBJ1-4; TRBD1 is a possible D gene (6 bases). CDR1 SGHTS and CDR2 YDEGEE come from the germline V gene. The CDR3 is made up of 15 amino acids. Trimming removed 4 bases from V and 8 bases from J, with 18 bases in between. In nucleotides, the CDR3 is TGTGCCAGCAGCCCGACAGGTTCTCCAGGGGAAAAACTGTTTTTT. This codes for CASSPTGSPGEKLFF. Drawing the rest from reference TRBV5-8 and TRBJ1-4, the complete variable domain is EAGVTQSPTHLIKTRGQQATLRCSPISGHTSVYWYQQALGLGLQFLLWYDEGEERNRGNFPPRFSGRQFPNYSSELNVNALELEDSALYLCASSPTGSPGEKLFFGSGTQLSVL.

The sample holds a few counts of this clone. This chain joins TRBV18 and TRBJ2-7; 7 bases are a match to TRBD1. This CDR3 contains 14 residues. Trimming cost V 4 bases and J 0 bases; bases outside gene matches: 3. Germline CDR1 KGHSH, CDR2 LQKENI. The CDR3 is CASSLRDSSYEQYF. The CDR3 coding sequence is TGTGCCAGCTCACTCCGGGACAGCTCCTACGAGCAGTACTTC.

J is TRBJ1-1 and V is TRBV6-5; D unresolved. This CDR3 is built from 14 residues. V was cut by 6 bases and J by 2 bases, with 13 bases left in between. Germline V gene lookup returns CDR1 MNHEY and CDR2 SVGAGI. CDR3 sequence (DNA): TGTGCCAGCAGACCTAGACGTCACAACACTGAAGCTTTCTTT. This codes for CASRPRRHNTEAFF.